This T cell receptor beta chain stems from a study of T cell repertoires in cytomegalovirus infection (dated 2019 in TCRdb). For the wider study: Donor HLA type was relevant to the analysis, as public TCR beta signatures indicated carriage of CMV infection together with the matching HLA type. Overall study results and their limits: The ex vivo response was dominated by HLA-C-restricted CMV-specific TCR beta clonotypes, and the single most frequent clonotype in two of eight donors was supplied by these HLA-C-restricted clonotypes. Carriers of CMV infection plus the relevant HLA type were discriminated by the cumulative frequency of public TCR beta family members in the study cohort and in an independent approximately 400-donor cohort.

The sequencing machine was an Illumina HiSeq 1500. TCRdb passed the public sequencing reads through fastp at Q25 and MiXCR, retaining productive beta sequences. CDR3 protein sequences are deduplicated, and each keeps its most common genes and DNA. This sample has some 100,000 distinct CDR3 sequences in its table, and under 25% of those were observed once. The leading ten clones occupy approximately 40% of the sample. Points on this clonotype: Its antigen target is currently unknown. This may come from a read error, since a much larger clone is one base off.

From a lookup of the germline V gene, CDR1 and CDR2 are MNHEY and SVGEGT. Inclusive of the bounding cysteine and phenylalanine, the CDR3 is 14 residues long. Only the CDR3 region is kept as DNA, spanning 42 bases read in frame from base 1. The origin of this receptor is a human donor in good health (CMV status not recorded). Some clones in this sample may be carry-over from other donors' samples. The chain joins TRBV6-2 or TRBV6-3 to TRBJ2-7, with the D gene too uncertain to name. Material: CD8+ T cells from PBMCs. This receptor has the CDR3 CASSYSDRMDELYF. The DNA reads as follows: TGTGCCAGCAGTTACTCGGACCGAATGGACGAGCTGTACTTC.